The next 12 T cell receptor beta chains were all read from a single sample in a study of shared clonotypes between healthy human individuals. The data were produced by immunoSEQ multiplex PCR, yet TCRdb's version contains in-frame clones alone and is incomplete. The data hold roughly 510,000 clones, with about three quarters observed a single time. What was sequenced was PBMCs. These receptors all come from a middle-aged woman in good health. Some clones in this sample may be carry-over from other donors' samples.

The gene calls are TRBV5-4 and TRBJ2-5; unclear D gene. Trimming removed 4 bases from V and 3 bases from J, with 7 bases in between. The CDR3 spans 12 residues. Germline V gives CDR1 SGHNT, CDR2 YYREEE (reference sequence). CDR3 residues: CASSGSKETQYF. The CDR3 bases are TGTGCCAGCAGCGGGTCTAAAGAGACCCAGTACTTC.

The V and J genes are TRBV18 and TRBJ1-2; no firm D call. This CDR3 spans 14 amino acids. With 0 bases removed from V and 4 bases from J, the gap between germline ends came to 9 bases. Germline CDR1 is KGHSH and CDR2 is LQKENI. The CDR3 protein is CASSPPSALYGYTF. In nucleotides, the CDR3 is TGTGCCAGCTCACCACCGTCAGCGCTCTATGGCTACACCTTC.

This clone appeared many times. This specimen includes other DNA sequences encoding the same CDR3. The chain combines TRBV5-6 with TRBJ2-6; tentatively, D is TRBD1 (6 bases). The germline V and J ends were trimmed by 4 bases and 0 bases, with 14 bases remaining between them. The germline CDR1 and CDR2 sequences are SGHDT and YYEEEE. The CDR3 consists of 17 residues. As DNA, the CDR3 is TGTGCCAGCAGCCCGGGACACCTAAGCTCTGGGGCCAACGTCCTGACTTTC. This encodes CASSPGHLSSGANVLTF.

The chain uses TRBV18 and TRBJ2-7; D remains ambiguous. The germline V gene encodes CDR1 KGHSH and CDR2 LQKENI. The germline V and J ends were trimmed by 2 bases and 6 bases, with 8 bases remaining between them. The CDR3 covers 12 residues. DNA for the CDR3: TGTGCCAGCTCACCAGCCCGGGTCGAGCAGTACTTC. Amino acids: CASSPARVEQYF.

In regard to this clone: Different DNA sequences within this sample yield the same CDR3. This chain links TRBV19 with TRBJ2-7; 7 bases fit TRBD1. The CDR3 has 13 residues. The V gene's germline CDR1 is LNHDA and CDR2 SQIVND (reference sequence). Trimming removed 9 bases from V and 3 bases from J; junction bases left unmatched: 8. The CDR3: CASSRDSYYEQYF. CDR3 bases: TGTGCCAGCAGCCGGGACAGTTACTACGAGCAGTACTTC.

The chain has TRBV5-1 and TRBJ2-4; 8 bases agree with TRBD2. CDR3 length: 15 amino acids. Looked up from germline, CDR1 is SGHRS and CDR2 is YFSETQ. Trimming removed 2 bases from V and 4 bases from J; junction bases left unmatched: 5. CDR3 amino acids: CASSLGGLGKNIQYF. Here the CDR3 DNA reads TGCGCCAGCAGCTTAGGGGGACTAGGGAAAAACATTCAGTACTTC.

This clone was seen once. The genes are TRBV7-2 and TRBJ1-4; possible D gene TRBD1, 5 bases. CDR1 is SGHTA, CDR2 FQGNSA, per germline. This CDR3 has 15 amino acids. The germline V and J ends were trimmed by 2 bases and 6 bases, with 13 bases remaining between them. CDR3 nucleotides: TGTGCCAGCAGCTTACGTTCAGGGACCTATGAAAAACTGTTTTTT. It specifies CASSLRSGTYEKLFF.

The chain has TRBV5-5 and TRBJ2-1; 11 nucleotides agree with TRBD2. This CDR3 contains 16 residues. With 6 bases clipped from V and 1 base from J, the junction kept 6 bases outside the gene matches. Germline CDR1 is SGHKS and CDR2 is YYEKEE (reference sequence). This chain's CDR3 is CASTPGLADSYNEQFF. The CDR3, as DNA: TGTGCCAGCACCCCGGGACTAGCGGATTCCTACAATGAGCAGTTCTTC.

The chain links TRBV7-6 to TRBJ2-7; a weak D match, TRBD2 (5 bases). The CDR3 consists of 14 residues. The germline gives CDR1 SGHVS, CDR2 FNYEAQ. The V and J ends lost 5 bases and 6 bases respectively, with 17 bases between them. The CDR3 loop is CASSPAASPSEQYF. The CDR3, as DNA: TGTGCCAGCAGCCCGGCGGCTAGCCCATCCGAGCAGTACTTC.

The rearrangement links TRBV2 to TRBJ2-7; a possible D gene is TRBD1 (6 bases). There are 13 residues in the CDR3. Germline lookup yields CDR1 SNHLY and CDR2 FYNNEI. The V gene lost 7 bases and the J gene lost 0 bases, with 10 bases spanning the gap. DNA of the CDR3: TGTGCCAGCAATGGGGACAACTCCTACGAGCAGTACTTC. This sequence encodes CASNGDNSYEQYF.

The CDR3 DNA is TGTGCCAGCACTTCTCATGCAACAGCGTACGAGCAGTACTTC. This encodes CASTSHATAYEQYF. The chain carries TRBV6-6 and TRBJ2-7, with D hard to call. CDR1 is MNHNY, CDR2 SVGAGI, per germline (reference sequence). The V end lost 7 bases, the J end lost 4 bases, and 17 bases lay between the germline ends. This CDR3 spans 14 amino acids.

This rearrangement joins TRBV2 to TRBJ2-3, with TRBD1 matching 7 bases. This CDR3 region has 16 residues. The germline V gene has CDR1 SNHLY and CDR2 FYNNEI. Trimming at V came to 6 bases and at J to 1 base, leaving 10 bases not matched to a gene. CDR3 sequence reads: CASSGTRGFGTDTQYF. As DNA, the CDR3 is TGTGCCAGCAGCGGGACCAGGGGGTTCGGCACAGATACGCAGTATTTT. Full variable domain (remainder filled in from reference TRBV2 and TRBJ2-3): EPEVTQTPSHQVTQMGQEVILRCVPISNHLYFYWYRQILGQKVEFLVSFYNNEISEKSEIFDDQFSVERPDGSNFTLKIRSTKLEDSAMYFCASSGTRGFGTDTQYFGPGTRLTVL.